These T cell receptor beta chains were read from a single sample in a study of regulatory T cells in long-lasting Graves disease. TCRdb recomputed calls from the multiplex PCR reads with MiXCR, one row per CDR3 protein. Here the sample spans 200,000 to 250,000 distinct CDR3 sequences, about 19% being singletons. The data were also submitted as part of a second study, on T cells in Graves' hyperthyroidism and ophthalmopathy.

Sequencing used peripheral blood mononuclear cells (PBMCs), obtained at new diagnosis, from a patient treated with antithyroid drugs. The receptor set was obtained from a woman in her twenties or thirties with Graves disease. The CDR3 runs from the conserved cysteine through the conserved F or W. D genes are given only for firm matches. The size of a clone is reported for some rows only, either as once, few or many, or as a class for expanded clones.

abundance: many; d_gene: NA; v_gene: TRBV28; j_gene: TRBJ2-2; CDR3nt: TGTGCCAGCAGACAGGGCGGCGGGGAGCTGTTTTTT; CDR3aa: CASRQGGGELFF
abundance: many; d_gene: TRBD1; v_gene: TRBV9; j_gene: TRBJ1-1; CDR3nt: TGTGCCAGCAGCGTAGAGGTGACAGGGCGCGCTTTCTTT; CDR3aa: CASSVEVTGRAFF
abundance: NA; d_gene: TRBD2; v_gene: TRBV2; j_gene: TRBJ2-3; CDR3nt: TGTGCCAGCAGACCGGGGCTAGCGGGGGTCCAAGGCACAGATACGCAGTATTTT; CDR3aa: CASRPGLAGVQGTDTQYF
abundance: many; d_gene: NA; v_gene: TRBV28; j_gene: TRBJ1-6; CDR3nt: TGTGCCAGCAGTTTAGGACAGTGGGCCTCCTATAATTCACCCCTCCACTTT; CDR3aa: CASSLGQWASYNSPLHF
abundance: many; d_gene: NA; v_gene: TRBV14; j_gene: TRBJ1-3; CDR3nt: TGTGCCAGCAGCCAAGTAGCGCTTGGAAACACCATATATTTT; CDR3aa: CASSQVALGNTIYF
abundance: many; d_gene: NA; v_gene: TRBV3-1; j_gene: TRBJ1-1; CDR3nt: TGTGCCAGCAGCCGCGGTACTGAAGCTTTCTTT; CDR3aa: CASSRGTEAFF
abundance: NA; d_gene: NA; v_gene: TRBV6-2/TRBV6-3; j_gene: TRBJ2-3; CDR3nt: TGTGCCAGCTGGGGCCGGGGGCGGACAGATACGCAGTATTTT; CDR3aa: CASWGRGRTDTQYF
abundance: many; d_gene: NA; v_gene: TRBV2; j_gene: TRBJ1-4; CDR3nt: TGTGCCAGCCAAATGCGCAGGGAAAATGAAAAACTGTTTTTT; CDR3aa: CASQMRRENEKLFF
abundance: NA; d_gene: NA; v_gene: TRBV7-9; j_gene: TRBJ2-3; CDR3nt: TGTGCCAGCAGCCATAGGGCCCTTGCGACGCAGTATTTT; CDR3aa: CASSHRALATQYF
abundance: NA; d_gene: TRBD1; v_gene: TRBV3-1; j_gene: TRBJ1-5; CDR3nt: TGTGCCAGCAGCCACGGGACAGGGGAAGATCAGCCCCAGCATTTT; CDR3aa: CASSHGTGEDQPQHF
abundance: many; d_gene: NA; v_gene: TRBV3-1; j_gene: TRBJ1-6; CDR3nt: TGTGCCAGCAGCCAAGGACGGGGTAATTCACCCCTCCACTTT; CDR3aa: CASSQGRGNSPLHF
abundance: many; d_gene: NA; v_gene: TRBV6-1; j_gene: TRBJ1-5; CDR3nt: TGTGCCAGCAGCCAAGGAAGATGGGGGGGGAATCTCAATCAGCCCCAGCATTTT; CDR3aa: CASSQGRWGGNLNQPQHF
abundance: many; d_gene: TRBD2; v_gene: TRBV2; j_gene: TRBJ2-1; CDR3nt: TGTGCCAGGGGACTAGCGGGGAAAGGAAATGAGCAGTTCTTC; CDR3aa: CARGLAGKGNEQFF
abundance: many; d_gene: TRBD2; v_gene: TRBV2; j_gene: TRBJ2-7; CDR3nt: TGTGCCAGCAGTGAATTGTTGCGGGGGGAACTCTCCTACGAGCAGTACTTC; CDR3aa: CASSELLRGELSYEQYF
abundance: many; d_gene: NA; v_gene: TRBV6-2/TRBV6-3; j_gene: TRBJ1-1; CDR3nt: TGTGCCAGCAGTTACTCGTGGCCCCTCCAGAGCATGAACACTGAAGCTTTCTTT; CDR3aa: CASSYSWPLQSMNTEAFF
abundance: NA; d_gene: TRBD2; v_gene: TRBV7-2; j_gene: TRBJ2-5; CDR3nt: TGTGCCAGCAGCCGACTGGGTAGCGGGGGGTCAAAAGAGACCCAGTACTTC; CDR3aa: CASSRLGSGGSKETQYF
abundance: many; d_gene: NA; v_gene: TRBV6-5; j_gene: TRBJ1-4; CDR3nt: TGTGCCAGCAGTTCCCCTATCGGGACTAATGAAAAACTGTTTTTT; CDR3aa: CASSSPIGTNEKLFF
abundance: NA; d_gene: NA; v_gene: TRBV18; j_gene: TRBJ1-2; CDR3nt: TGTGCCAGCTCACCCGCTAGTGGAGATGGCTACACCTTC; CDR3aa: CASSPASGDGYTF
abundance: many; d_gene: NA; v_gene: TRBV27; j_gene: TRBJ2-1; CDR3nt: TGTGCCAGCAGTCATGGGGAGCATGAGCAGTTCTTC; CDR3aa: CASSHGEHEQFF
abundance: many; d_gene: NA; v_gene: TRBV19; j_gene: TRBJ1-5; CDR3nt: TGTGCCAGTAGCCCCAAGCAGGGACCCAATCAGCCCCAGCATTTT; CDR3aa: CASSPKQGPNQPQHF
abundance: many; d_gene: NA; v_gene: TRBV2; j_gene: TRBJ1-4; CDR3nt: TGTGCCAGCAGTGACGGGCAGACTAATGAAAAACTGTTTTTT; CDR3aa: CASSDGQTNEKLFF
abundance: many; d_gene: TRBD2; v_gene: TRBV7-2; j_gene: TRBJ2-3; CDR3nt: TGTGCCAGCAGCTCCCTAGCGGGGACTACGCAGTATTTT; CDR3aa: CASSSLAGTTQYF
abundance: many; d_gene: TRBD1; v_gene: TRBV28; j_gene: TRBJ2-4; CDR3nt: TGTGCCAGCAGGGACAGGGGCGGAAAACGTAGGGGCATTCAGTACTTC; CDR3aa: CASRDRGGKRRGIQYF
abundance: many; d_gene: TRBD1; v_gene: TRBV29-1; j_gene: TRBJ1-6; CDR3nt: TGCAGCGTCCGAACAGGGGGTGAATCACCCCTCCACTTT; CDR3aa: CSVRTGGESPLHF
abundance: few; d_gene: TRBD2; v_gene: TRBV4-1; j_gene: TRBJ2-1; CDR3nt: TGCGCCAACAGCCGTACTCAGTTTGGGGGGAGGGCGGCAGGTGAGCAGTTCTTC; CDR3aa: CANSRTQFGGRAAGEQFF
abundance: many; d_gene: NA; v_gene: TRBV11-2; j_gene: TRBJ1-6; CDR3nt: TGTGCCAGCAGCCCTCGTAGGGGCAATAATTCACCCCTCCACTTT; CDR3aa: CASSPRRGNNSPLHF
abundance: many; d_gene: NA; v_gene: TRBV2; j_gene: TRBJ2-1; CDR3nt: TGTGCCAGCATCCTGGGGGGACAATACAATGAGCAGTTCTTC; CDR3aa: CASILGGQYNEQFF
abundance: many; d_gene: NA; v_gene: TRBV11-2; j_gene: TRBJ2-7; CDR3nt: TGTGCCAGCAGCTCCCATTACGAGCAGTACTTC; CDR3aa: CASSSHYEQYF
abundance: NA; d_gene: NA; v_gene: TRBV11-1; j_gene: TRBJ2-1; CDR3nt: TGTGCCAGCAGAATGGGTACCGGAAGCGCCTACAATGAGCAGTTCTTC; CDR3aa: CASRMGTGSAYNEQFF
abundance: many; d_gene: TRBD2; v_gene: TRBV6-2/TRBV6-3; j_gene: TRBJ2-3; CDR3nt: TGTGCCAGCACCCCGGAGGGCCCACTAGCGGGGGCCTACAGCACAGATACGCAGTATTTT; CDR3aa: CASTPEGPLAGAYSTDTQYF
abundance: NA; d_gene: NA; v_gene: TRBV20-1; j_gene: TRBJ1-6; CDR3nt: TGCAGTGCTCTGGCCGGGGTCACCCTCCACTTT; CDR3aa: CSALAGVTLHF
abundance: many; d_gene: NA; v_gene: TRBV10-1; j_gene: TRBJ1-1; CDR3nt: TGCGCCAGCAGTGAGATGAACAGGGAAGGGACTGAAGCTTTCTTT; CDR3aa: CASSEMNREGTEAFF
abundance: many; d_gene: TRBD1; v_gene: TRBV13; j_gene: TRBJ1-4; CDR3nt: TGTGCCAGCAGCATAGGGGGCGCGGGTGAAAAACTGTTTTTT; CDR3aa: CASSIGGAGEKLFF
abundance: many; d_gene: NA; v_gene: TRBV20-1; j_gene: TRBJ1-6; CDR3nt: TGCAGTGCAAGGGAGGCTGATAATTCACCCCTCCACTTT; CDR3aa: CSAREADNSPLHF
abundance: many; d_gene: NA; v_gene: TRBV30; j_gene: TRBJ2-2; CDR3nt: TGTGCCTGGAGTCCCACGGGTGGAGCCGGGGAGCTGTTTTTT; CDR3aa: CAWSPTGGAGELFF
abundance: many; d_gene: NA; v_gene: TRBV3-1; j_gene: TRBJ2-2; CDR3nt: TGTGCCAGCAGCCTTATCCTTGCCGGGGAGCTGTTTTTT; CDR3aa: CASSLILAGELFF
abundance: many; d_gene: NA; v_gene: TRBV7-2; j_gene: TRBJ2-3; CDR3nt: TGTGCCAGCAGCTTCGAGGGCAAAAGCACAGATACGCAGTATTTT; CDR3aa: CASSFEGKSTDTQYF
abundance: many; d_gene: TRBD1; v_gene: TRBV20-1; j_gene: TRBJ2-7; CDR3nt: TGCAGTGCTAAGGGACGGACAGGGGGCAAGAGGGAGCAGTACTTC; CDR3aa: CSAKGRTGGKREQYF
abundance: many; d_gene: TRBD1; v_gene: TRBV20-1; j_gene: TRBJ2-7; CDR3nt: TGCAGTGCTTGGGAAGACAGGGGCATCCCCTACGAGCAGTACTTC; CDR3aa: CSAWEDRGIPYEQYF
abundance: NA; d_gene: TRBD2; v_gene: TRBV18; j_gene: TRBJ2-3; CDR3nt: TGTGCCAGCTCACCCCACAGACTAGCGGGGGGCTCAGATACGCAGTATTTT; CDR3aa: CASSPHRLAGGSDTQYF
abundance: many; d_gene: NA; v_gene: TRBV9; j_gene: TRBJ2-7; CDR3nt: TGTGCCAGCAGCACCCGAGGGGGGAACGAGCAGTACTTC; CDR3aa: CASSTRGGNEQYF
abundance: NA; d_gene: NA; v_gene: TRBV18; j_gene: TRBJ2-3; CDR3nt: TGTACCAGCTCACCAAGGGCTAGCACAGATACGCAGTATTTT; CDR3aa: CTSSPRASTDTQYF
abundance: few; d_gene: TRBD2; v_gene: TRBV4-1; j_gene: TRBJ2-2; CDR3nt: TGCGCCAGCAGCCAAGGGCTAGCGGGAGCCTCCGGGGAGCTGTTTTTT; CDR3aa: CASSQGLAGASGELFF
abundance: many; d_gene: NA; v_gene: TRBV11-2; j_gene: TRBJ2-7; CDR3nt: TGTGCCAGCAGCTTAGGGAATAGGGGCTACGAGCAGTACTTC; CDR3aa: CASSLGNRGYEQYF
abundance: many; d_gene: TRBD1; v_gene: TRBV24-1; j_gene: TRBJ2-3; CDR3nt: TGTGCCACCAGTGACCCCCGACAGGGTGGCACAGATACGCAGTATTTT; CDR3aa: CATSDPRQGGTDTQYF
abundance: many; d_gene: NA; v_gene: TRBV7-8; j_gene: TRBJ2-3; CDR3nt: TGTGCCAGCAGCCCCGAGGCGGATTCCGATACGCAGTATTTT; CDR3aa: CASSPEADSDTQYF
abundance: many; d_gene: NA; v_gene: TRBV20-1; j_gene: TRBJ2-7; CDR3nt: TGCAGTGCTAGAGATTGGGGGGCGGTCCCGGCGGGCGAGCAGTACTTC; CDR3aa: CSARDWGAVPAGEQYF
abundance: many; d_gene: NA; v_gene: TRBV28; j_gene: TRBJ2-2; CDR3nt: TGTGCCAGCAGTTTACGGCTGACCGCGAACACCGGGGAGCTGTTTTTT; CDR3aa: CASSLRLTANTGELFF
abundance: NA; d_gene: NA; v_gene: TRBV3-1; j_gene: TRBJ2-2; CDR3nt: TGTGCCAGCACGCCTTCGGCGTGGGGCGCCCCCGGGGAGCTGTTTTTT; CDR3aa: CASTPSAWGAPGELFF
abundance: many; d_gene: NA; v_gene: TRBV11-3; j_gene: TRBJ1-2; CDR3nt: TGTGCCAGCAGCTTAGACGGGGGCCTCGCTAACTATGGCTACACCTTC; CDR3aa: CASSLDGGLANYGYTF
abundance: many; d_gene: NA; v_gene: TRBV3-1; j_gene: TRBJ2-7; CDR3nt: TGTGCCAGCAGCCAAGATCTCCCCTTCCCTTACGAGCAGTACTTC; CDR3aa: CASSQDLPFPYEQYF
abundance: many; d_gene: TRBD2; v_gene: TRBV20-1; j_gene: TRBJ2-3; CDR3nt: TGCAGTGCTAGCGCGGGGGGCGCGGATACGCAGTATTTT; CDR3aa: CSASAGGADTQYF
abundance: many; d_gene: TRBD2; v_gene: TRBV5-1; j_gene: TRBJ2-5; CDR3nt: TGCGCCAGCAGCTTGTCCCCTAGCGGGAGCGGAGAGACCCAGTACTTC; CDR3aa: CASSLSPSGSGETQYF